The clone carrying this T cell receptor beta chain was observed once. As processed by the authors: By means of reference gene primer amplification, nucleated cell counts were estimated. The protocol was immunoSEQ multiplex PCR, while the TCRdb copy is restricted to in-frame clones and leaves out a portion. V and J calls and clone size are as listed in that table; D and trimming were resolved from the DNA. The sample consists of roughly 260,000 clones, approximately 91% of them appearing once. The data are from a study of blood T cell repertoires in COVID-19. At the level of the study: Acute and convalescent COVID-19 samples came from the United States, Italy and Spain. PBMCs, B-cell-depleted T cells, or T cells were the source of the cDNA or gDNA that made up the material.

Germline V CDR1 and CDR2: MDHEN, SYDVKM. The CDR3 extends over 13 amino acids. Trimming took 7 bases from V and 8 from J, leaving 17 bases between them. This TCR was sampled from a middle-aged woman who had recovered from COVID-19. Sequencing used peripheral blood. The chain recombines TRBV28 with TRBJ1-2; D might be TRBD1 (5 bases). As DNA, the CDR3 is TGTGCCAGCACCCCGGGGGGGAGCAGAGGCTACACCTTC. It is translated as CASTPGGSRGYTF.